This T cell receptor beta chain is drawn from a study of cytomegalovirus exposure and HLA in healthy donors. About the research overall: Unique TCRs from HLA-typed donors, 70 million to 85 million of them, were held in an early data release. Study conclusions and caveats: Among TCR beta chains, those listed as cytomegalovirus-associated numbered over 150. Information on immune exposure was restricted to one variable (CMV serostatus). Per a later analysis, about 17,000 TCR beta sequences showed association with HLA alleles at 0.05 false discovery rate.

60 Vbeta and 13 Jbeta primers were used in PCR. Clones were read by immunoSEQ multiplex PCR, and TCRdb kept only the in-frame ones, dropping some. The data contain about 130,000 clones, roughly 78% of them seen just once; the ten biggest clones take up 5% to 6%. Concerning this clone itself: Its specificity is unknown.

Trimming stripped 7 bases from V and 0 bases from J, with 9 bases between. Germline CDR1 and CDR2: MDHEN and SYDVKM. This CDR3 region has 13 residues. The J gene is TRBJ2-5, the V gene TRBV28, with D tentatively TRBD1 (5 bases). The receptor was isolated from a man in his thirties or forties in good health and CMV-seronegative. Material: PBMCs. CDR3 sequence (DNA): TGTGCCAGCAATCAAGGGGACCAAGAGACCCAGTACTTC. Its translation: CASNQGDQETQYF.